This T cell receptor beta chain was documented in a study of blood T cell repertoires in COVID-19. At the level of the study: Sites across the United States, Italy and Spain contributed samples from acute and convalescent COVID-19. From T cells, B-cell-depleted T cells, or PBMCs came the material, which was cDNA or gDNA.

How the authors handled the data: Reference gene primer amplification yielded estimated nucleated cell counts. TCRdb's table, derived via immunoSEQ multiplex PCR, lists solely in-frame clones and lacks some. From that table come the V and J calls and clone size; the DNA was used to work out D and trimming. The profile shows 150,000 to 200,000 clones, around 79% of them singletons. The CDR3 covers 15 residues. Germline values: CDR1 MNHEY, CDR2 SMNVEV (reference sequence). The V and J ends lost 5 bases and 8 bases respectively, with 19 bases between them. This clonotype originated in a man in his fifties or sixties with active or convalescent COVID-19. Material for sequencing was peripheral blood. The chain links TRBV27 to TRBJ2-4; possible D gene TRBD1, 6 bases. CDR3 protein: CASSPDPRDTHIQYF. The DNA for the CDR3 is TGTGCCAGCAGTCCCGACCCCCGGGACACCCACATTCAGTACTTC.